The clone carrying this T cell receptor (beta chain) is classed as medium-sized. The antigen is unknown. TCRdb's table, derived via immunoSEQ multiplex PCR, lists solely in-frame clones and lacks some. The sample carries roughly 4,400 clones, 32% recorded once. The germline V gene encodes CDR1 MDHEN and CDR2 SYDVKM. This CDR3 region has 14 residues. Trimming stripped 5 bases from V and 0 bases from J, with 10 bases between. The source of the sample is a study of T cells in localized non-small cell lung cancer. Study-level results: There was higher T cell clonality in uninvolved adjacent lung than in tumor, and it was highest there. Turning up in adjacent lung were a median 57 of the top 100 tumor clones.

This chain joins TRBV28 and TRBJ1-1; D call uncertain. This specimen was lung tumor tissue, taken before any cancer treatment. The source of this sequence is a male donor at least 60 years old with stage III lung adenocarcinoma. CDR3 in DNA: TGTGCCAGCAGTCTCGTGGGAATGAACACTGAAGCTTTCTTT. Protein product: CASSLVGMNTEAFF.